Shown below are 21 T cell receptor beta chains from a single sample sequenced in a study of T cell repertoires in cytomegalovirus infection. The antigens of these receptors remain unknown. TCRdb re-derived calls from the reads in MiXCR, one entry per CDR3 protein. The table records 75,000 to 100,000 distinct CDR3 sequences, less than 30% of them present only once. This material consisted of CD8+ T cells from cultured PBMCs, taken from culture after CMV antigen stimulation. The receptors stem from a human donor in good health (CMV status not recorded). Some clones in this sample may be carry-over from other donors' samples.

This clonotype has more than one count but fewer than ten. The chain employs TRBV27 and TRBJ2-7; no clear D gene. The CDR3 has 15 residues. Per the germline V gene, CDR1 is MNHEY and CDR2 is SMNVEV (reference sequence). The V gene lost 6 bases and the J gene lost 0 bases, with 15 bases spanning the gap. The CDR3 spells CASSYGGESSYEQYF. CDR3 sequence (DNA): TGTGCCAGCAGCTACGGTGGGGAAAGCTCCTACGAGCAGTACTTC.

The CDR3: CASSRTGWSHEQYF. In nucleotides, the CDR3 is TGTGCCAGCAGCCGAACAGGGTGGTCCCACGAGCAGTACTTC. The chain links TRBV12-3 or TRBV12-4 to TRBJ2-7; D perhaps matches TRBD1 (6 bases). This CDR3 is 14 amino acids long. V lost 6 bases and J 5 bases, leaving 17 bases between the germline ends.

This clonotype was detected only once. The chain carries TRBV24-1 and TRBJ2-2, with D uncertain. Trimming stripped 8 bases from V and 4 bases from J, with 10 bases between. The CDR3 runs to 13 residues. Looked up from germline, CDR1 is KGHDR and CDR2 is SFDVKD. The CDR3 protein is CATMRTATGELFF. The DNA of the CDR3 is TGTGCCACCATGAGGACCGCCACCGGGGAGCTGTTTTTT.

The chain recombines TRBV6-2 or TRBV6-3 with TRBJ1-4; 7 bases line up with TRBD1. J gave up 7 bases and V 3 bases, and 5 bases lay outside the gene matches. CDR1 is MNHEY and CDR2 is SVGEGT in the germline V gene. The CDR3 has 14 residues. CDR3 in DNA: TGTGCCAGCAGTTATTTAGGGGGCTTTGAAAAACTGTTTTTT. Amino acid sequence: CASSYLGGFEKLFF.

This sequence joins TRBV10-3 and TRBJ1-1; D remains unclear. The CDR3 totals 13 residues. Germline CDR1 ENHRY, CDR2 SYGVKD. Trimming removed 3 bases from V and 0 bases from J, with 5 bases in between. In DNA, the CDR3 is TGTGCCATCAGTGAAGGCATGAACACTGAAGCTTTCTTT. Protein product: CAISEGMNTEAFF.

The chain recombines TRBV7-8 with TRBJ1-4; D is uncertain. Germline lookup yields CDR1 SGHVS and CDR2 FQNEAQ. V lost 6 bases and J 4 bases, leaving 12 bases between the germline ends. The CDR3 runs 14 residues. The CDR3 is CASRGGPGNEKLFF. DNA of the CDR3: TGTGCCAGCAGAGGAGGGCCGGGTAATGAAAAACTGTTTTTT.

The V and J genes are TRBV19 and TRBJ1-5; D is ambiguous. The length of the CDR3 is 13 residues. Germline V CDR1 and CDR2: LNHDA, SQIVND (reference sequence). Trimming shortened V by 5 bases and J by 10 bases, and 15 bases separated the two germline ends. The CDR3 sequence: CASSALVPGPQHF. The CDR3 nucleotides are TGTGCCAGTAGTGCCCTAGTCCCTGGCCCCCAGCATTTT.

The chain combines TRBV27 with TRBJ1-1; the match to TRBD1 covers 11 bases. Per germline, CDR1 MNHEY and CDR2 SMNVEV (reference sequence). There are 15 residues in the CDR3. Trimming removed 5 bases from V and 5 bases from J; junction bases left unmatched: 7. Written as DNA, the CDR3 is TGTGCCAGCAGTCTGGACAGGGGGCGAGGTACTGAAGCTTTCTTT. Encoded protein: CASSLDRGRGTEAFF.

Of note for this clonotype: A junction boundary mismatches the germline segment, possibly from a read error. The rearrangement uses TRBV7-2 and TRBJ2-1; 9 bases map to TRBD2. CDR1 and CDR2 from the germline V gene are SGHTA and FQGNSA. The CDR3 contains 16 residues. The CDR3 reads CASSLVPAGGINEPFF. The CDR3 DNA sequence: TGTGCCAGCAGCTTAGTACCAGCGGGGGGAATCAATGAGCCGTTCTTC.

This clonotype appeared a few times. The chain is built from TRBV6-1 and TRBJ2-7; no reliable D call. Germline V gene data show CDR1 as MNHNS and CDR2 as SASEGT. With 8 bases removed from V and 3 bases from J, the gap between germline ends came to 11 bases. This CDR3 contains 12 residues. The DNA of the CDR3 is TGTGCCAGCGGGGAATTTGACTACGAGCAGTACTTC. This sequence encodes CASGEFDYEQYF.

There are a few counts of this clonotype. V is TRBV2 and J is TRBJ1-1; D may be TRBD1 (6 bases). The germline CDR1 and CDR2 sequences are SNHLY and FYNNEI. Trimming stripped 4 bases from V and 0 bases from J, with 15 bases between. The CDR3 covers 16 residues. CDR3 in DNA: TGTGCCAGCAGTGCCCAGGGGCCCTTGATGAACACTGAAGCTTTCTTT. It translates to CASSAQGPLMNTEAFF. Combining the CDR3 with reference TRBV2 and TRBJ1-1 gives the whole variable domain EPEVTQTPSHQVTQMGQEVILRCVPISNHLYFYWYRQILGQKVEFLVSFYNNEISEKSEIFDDQFSVERPDGSNFTLKIRSTKLEDSAMYFCASSAQGPLMNTEAFFGQGTRLTVV.

This clonotype was observed a handful of times. The chain links TRBV4-2 to TRBJ2-5, with 7 positions matching TRBD2. V shed 1 base and J 1 base; nucleotides not matched to a gene: 3. The CDR3 is 15 amino acids. Germline CDR1 and CDR2: LGHNA and YNFKEQ. The CDR3 region is CASSQAGGSQETQYF. Written as DNA, the CDR3 is TGTGCCAGCAGCCAAGCGGGGGGATCCCAAGAGACCCAGTACTTC.

The chain joins TRBV30 to TRBJ2-7; 9 bases map to TRBD1. CDR1 is GTSNPN, CDR2 SVGIG, per germline (reference sequence). V lost 5 bases and J lost 6; bases outside the gene matches: 14. This CDR3 is built from 15 residues. The CDR3 is CAWGAVQGAFVEQYF. In DNA, the CDR3 is TGTGCCTGGGGGGCGGTACAGGGGGCGTTTGTCGAGCAGTACTTC.

This sequence joins TRBV6-6 and TRBJ1-1, with D uncertain. Germline CDR1 and CDR2: MNHNY and SVGAGI (reference sequence). The CDR3 has 12 residues. V lost 6 bases and J lost 4, with 9 bases in between. CDR3 nucleotides: TGTGCCAGCAGGCAGGAGCCCACTGAAGCTTTCTTT. Translating gives CASRQEPTEAFF.

The rearrangement joins TRBV6-1 to TRBJ2-1; D gene uncertain. The CDR3 spans 14 residues. The V end was cut by 5 bases, the J end by 7 bases, with 15 bases between. Germline assignment: CDR1 MNHNS and CDR2 SASEGT. Written as DNA, the CDR3 is TGTGCCAGCAGTTACGTTTCGTTGGGGAATGAGCAGTTCTTC. Translated: CASSYVSLGNEQFF.

The genes are TRBV29-1 and TRBJ1-2, with D unresolved. The CDR3 covers 9 residues. The V and J ends lost 8 bases and 4 bases respectively, with 5 bases between them. Germline CDR1 is SQVTM and CDR2 is ANQGSEA. The CDR3 is CSPSYGYTF. CDR3 sequence (DNA): TGCAGCCCCAGCTATGGCTACACCTTC.

This clonotype was seen ten or more times. The chain combines TRBV7-9 with TRBJ2-1, with D perhaps TRBD2 (6 bases). The CDR3 runs 15 residues. Trimming left V 1 base short and J 4 bases short, with 11 bases between. Germline V CDR1 and CDR2: SEHNR, FQNEAQ (reference sequence). CDR3 bases: TGTGCCAGCAGCTTAGTCGGGGCGGGGTACAATGAGCAGTTCTTC. Translation gives CASSLVGAGYNEQFF.

V gene TRBV10-2 combines with J gene TRBJ1-1, with a possible D match to TRBD1 (6 bases). The CDR3 has 14 residues. V was shortened by 0 bases and J by 6 bases, with 11 bases between the two germline ends. Germline assignment: CDR1 WSHSY and CDR2 SAAADI. The CDR3 spells CASSESKGGAEAFF. The CDR3 coding sequence is TGCGCCAGCAGTGAGTCCAAGGGGGGCGCTGAAGCTTTCTTT.

In its sample, this clonotype was seen a few times. V usage is TRBV7-9 and J usage is TRBJ2-7; TRBD1 aligns across 10 bases. Germline loops: CDR1 SEHNR, CDR2 FQNEAQ (reference sequence). This CDR3 spans 15 amino acids. V trimming: 3 bases; J trimming: 5 bases; junction bases outside the gene matches: 7. CDR3 nucleotide sequence: TGTGCCAGCAGCTTCGTGGGGACAGGGGAACACGAGCAGTACTTC. Amino acids: CASSFVGTGEHEQYF.

This clonotype has a count of ten or more. The chain recombines TRBV10-3 with TRBJ2-3; no clear D gene. Trimming took off 4 bases at V and 14 bases at J, with 16 bases between the two ends. Germline CDR1 is ENHRY and CDR2 is SYGVKD. The CDR3 spans 12 residues. CDR3 DNA: TGTGCCATCAGTGGTGGGCAGGCCGGTTTGTATTTT. Translation: CAISGGQAGLYF.

This clonotype occurred a few times. The V and J genes are TRBV7-2 and TRBJ2-3, with a possible D match to TRBD2 (6 bases). In germline, CDR1 is SGHTA, CDR2 FQGNSA. Trimming cost V 4 bases and J 2 bases, with 13 bases left between them. This CDR3 is 15 amino acids long. As DNA, the CDR3 is TGTGCCAGCAGCTCCACTGGCGGGATCACAGATACGCAGTATTTT. Amino acid sequence: CASSSTGGITDTQYF. Looking up the rest from reference TRBV7-2 and TRBJ2-3 gives the full variable domain: GAGVSQSPSNKVTEKGKDVELRCDPISGHTALYWYRQSLGQGLEFLIYFQGNSAPDKSGLPSDRFSAERTGGSVSTLTIQRTQQEDSAVYLCASSSTGGITDTQYFGPGTRLTVL.